This paragraph covers one T cell receptor (beta chain) sequence. Germline V lookup: CDR1 SGHVS, CDR2 FQNEAQ. This CDR3 has 14 residues. V was cut by 1 base and J by 5 bases, with 11 bases left in between. The source of the sample is a study of CD8+CD57+ T cells in acquired aplastic anemia. All patients picked for sequencing had shown, by flow cytometry, an expansion of CD8+CD57+ cells. Everyone among the patients had severe acquired aplastic anemia. Patients were treatment-naive when blood was sampled. TCR beta VDJ combinations and CDR3 sequences were profiled from genomic DNA. TCRdb reprocessed the reads with MiXCR, giving one entry per CDR3 protein. The repertoire holds roughly 160,000 distinct CDR3 sequences, with around 50% as singletons.

The source is a human donor with aplastic anemia. The sample taken for sequencing was sorted CD4+, CD8+, or CD8+CD57+ T cells (not recorded which) from PBMCs. J is TRBJ2-5 and V is TRBV7-8; D ambiguous. Here the CDR3 reads CASSLDPSRETQYF. CDR3 DNA: TGTGCCAGCAGCTTAGATCCATCCCGGGAGACCCAGTACTTC.